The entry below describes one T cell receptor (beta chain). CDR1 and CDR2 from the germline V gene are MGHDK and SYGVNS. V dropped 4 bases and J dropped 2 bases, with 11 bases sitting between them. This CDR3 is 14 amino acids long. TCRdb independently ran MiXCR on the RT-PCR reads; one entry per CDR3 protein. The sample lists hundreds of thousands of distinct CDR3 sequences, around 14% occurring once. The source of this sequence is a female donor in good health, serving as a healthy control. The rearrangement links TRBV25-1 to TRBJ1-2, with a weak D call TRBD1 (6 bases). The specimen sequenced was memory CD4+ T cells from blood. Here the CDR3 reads CASSGTTGNYGYTF. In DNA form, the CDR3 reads TGTGCCAGCAGTGGAACTACAGGGAACTATGGCTACACCTTC.